The 18 T cell receptor beta chains presented below share a single source sample, sequenced in a study of T cells expressing NK-cell markers. TCRdb re-called the 5' RACE reads and shows each CDR3 protein once, DNA omitted. The clone table shows 400,000 or so distinct CDR3 sequences, with the ten largest holding about 10%. The material sequenced was blood T cells: a sorted CD56 or NKG2C T cell subset, CD4+ or CD8+ T cells, or bulk PBMC T cells (not recorded which). The receptor source for this set is a woman in her 50s in good health.

The chain recombines TRBV30 with TRBJ2-1; without DNA, the TCRdb call of TRBD2 cannot be checked. There are 15 residues in the CDR3. CDR1 is GTSNPN, CDR2 SVGIG, per germline (reference sequence). This chain's CDR3 is CAWSRTSGSYSEQFF.

The rearrangement uses TRBV6-1 and TRBJ1-5; no DNA is available, so the TRBD1 call from TCRdb remains unchecked. Germline CDR1 MNHNS, CDR2 SASEGT. CDR3 length: 16 amino acids. CDR3 sequence reads: CASSEEGWDRSQPQHF.

The rearrangement links TRBV7-8 to TRBJ1-5. Germline-derived CDR1 and CDR2 are SGHVS and FQNEAQ. The CDR3 is 13 amino acids. The CDR3 protein is CASSLLPYQPQHF.

The genes are TRBV10-2 and TRBJ2-7; absent DNA, TCRdb's TRBD2 call cannot be checked. Germline CDR1 WSHSY, CDR2 SAAADI. CDR3 size: 15 residues. This chain's CDR3 is CASSDLRTSGSEQYF.

This chain links TRBV6-1 with TRBJ1-5. The germline CDR1 and CDR2 sequences are MNHNS and SASEGT. CDR3 length: 13 amino acids. This chain's CDR3 is CASSPPTGPSQHF.

The chain uses TRBV11-2 and TRBJ2-1. This CDR3 has 13 amino acids. CDR1 and CDR2 (germline): SGHAT, FQNNGV. CDR3 region: CASSLDLGREQFF.

The chain joins TRBV20-1 to TRBJ2-3; the TRBD2 assignment by TCRdb is unverifiable without DNA. Germline V CDR1 and CDR2: DFQATT, SNEGSKA (reference sequence). The CDR3 is 16 residues long. The CDR3 loop reads CSARVPSVLFADTQYF.

This chain uses TRBV25-1 with TRBJ2-1; there is no DNA to check the TCRdb D call of TRBD2. Germline V gives CDR1 MGHDK, CDR2 SYGVNS. This CDR3 comprises 14 residues. Here the CDR3 reads CASGPTGKNNEQFF.

The rearrangement joins TRBV27 to TRBJ1-2; absent DNA, TCRdb's TRBD1 call cannot be checked. The CDR3 runs 12 residues. The germline V gene has CDR1 MNHEY and CDR2 SMNVEV (reference sequence). The CDR3: CASSLGQGRYTF.

J is TRBJ1-1 and V is TRBV2. The CDR3 has 14 amino acids. From germline, CDR1 is SNHLY and CDR2 FYNNEI. The CDR3 sequence: CASSFRDLQTEAFF.

The chain combines TRBV6-6 with TRBJ1-4; TCRdb's D call, TRBD1, is unchecked because there is no DNA. Germline V gene lookup returns CDR1 MNHNY and CDR2 SVGAGI (reference sequence). This CDR3 region has 15 residues. CDR3 protein: CASTGRGGTNEKLFF.

V and J are TRBV12-3 or TRBV12-4 and TRBJ2-7; TCRdb's D call of TRBD1 is untestable without DNA. This CDR3 spans 12 amino acids. The CDR3 protein is CASNLQGWAQYF.

This chain joins TRBV5-1 and TRBJ2-1. This CDR3 contains 14 residues. Germline V gives CDR1 SGHRS, CDR2 YFSETQ. The CDR3 spells CASSLGSLNNEQFF. The full variable domain, completed using reference TRBV5-1 and TRBJ2-1, is KAGVTQTPRYLIKTRGQQVTLSCSPISGHRSVSWYQQTPGQGLQFLFEYFSETQRNKGNFPGRFSGRQFSNSRSEMNVSTLELGDSALYLCASSLGSLNNEQFFGPGTRLTVL.

The CDR3 is CASSEGTRLDTDTQYF. The chain links TRBV4-1 to TRBJ2-3; the TCRdb D gene call, TRBD2, has no DNA to confirm it. Germline CDR1 MGHRA, CDR2 YSYEKL. CDR3 length: 16 residues.

The gene calls are TRBV20-1 and TRBJ1-1; TCRdb gives TRBD1 as the D gene, but with no DNA this cannot be confirmed. The CDR3 length is 13 residues. Germline values: CDR1 DFQATT, CDR2 SNEGSKA (reference sequence). The CDR3 loop reads CSARGTWAAEAFF.

This rearrangement joins TRBV5-6 to TRBJ2-3; the D call from TCRdb, TRBD2, cannot be confirmed without DNA. Germline values: CDR1 SGHDT, CDR2 YYEEEE. The CDR3 runs to 18 residues. The CDR3 sequence is CASSLDPTSGPTADTQYF.

This sequence joins TRBV7-9 and TRBJ2-7; the D call from TCRdb, TRBD2, cannot be confirmed without DNA. Germline CDR1 reads SEHNR; CDR2 reads FQNEAQ (reference sequence). The CDR3 has 16 residues. CDR3 protein: CASSPWGLAGAYEQYF.

V gene TRBV7-2 combines with J gene TRBJ1-1. This CDR3 spans 16 amino acids. Per the germline V gene, CDR1 is SGHTA and CDR2 is FQGNSA. The CDR3 sequence is CASSKAGGRWGTEAFF.